The 17 T cell receptor beta chains in this list originate from one sample, sequenced in a study of regulatory T cells in long-lasting Graves disease. Time point noted: persistent/refractory GD, antithyroid drugs over 5 years with positive TRAb. Following extraction of RNA from PBMCs, that RNA was used to make the TCR library. The TCR beta library used iRepertoire HTBI primers with Arm-PCR amplification of CDR3. TCRdb independently ran MiXCR on the multiplex PCR reads; one entry per CDR3 protein. The sample yields 420,000 or so distinct CDR3 sequences, less than 25% seen once. This specimen was peripheral blood mononuclear cells (PBMCs), taken when the disease was refractory, from a patient treated with antithyroid drugs. Receptors were obtained from a female donor with Graves disease.

V usage is TRBV2 and J usage is TRBJ2-1; the match to TRBD1 covers 8 bases. CDR1 and CDR2 (germline): SNHLY, FYNNEI. The CDR3 totals 15 residues. V was pared by 4 bases and J by 12 bases, with 14 bases of the junction left unmatched. The CDR3 nucleotides are TGTGCCAGCAGTGTCGACAGGGGCCACGGGTCGGGGCAGTTCTTC. Encoded protein: CASSVDRGHGSGQFF.

This clonotype was seen a handful of times. CDR3 residues: CASSLGQGVNEKLFF. The CDR3 DNA reads TGTGCCAGCAGTTTGGGACAGGGAGTTAATGAAAAACTGTTTTTT. This chain uses TRBV12-3 or TRBV12-4 with TRBJ1-4, with TRBD1 identical over 9 bases. Trimming at V came to 3 bases and at J to 4 bases, leaving 3 bases not matched to a gene. The CDR3 loop spans 15 amino acids.

A remark on this clonotype: Since a much larger clone is just one base distant, this may be a read error. The conserved phenylalanine or tryptophan normally closing the CDR3 is absent here, so this likely arose from a read error. The chain is built from TRBV11-1 and TRBJ2-7; TRBD2 matches 13 bases. Germline V CDR1 and CDR2: SGHAT, FQDESV (reference sequence). The CDR3 has 14 amino acids. The V and J ends lost 6 bases and 3 bases, in that order; junction bases with no gene match: 2. The CDR3 loop is CASRRLAGGYEQYL. The CDR3 bases are TGTGCCAGCAGGCGACTAGCGGGAGGCTACGAGCAGTACCTC.

This clonotype was found a few times. V is TRBV2 and J is TRBJ2-2; D remains ambiguous. V shed 6 bases and J shed 8 bases, with 13 bases lying between them. Germline CDR1 and CDR2: SNHLY and FYNNEI. This CDR3 has 13 amino acids. The CDR3 nucleotides read TGTGCCAGCAGGGAATGGGCTAATGGGGAGCTGTTTTTT. This sequence encodes CASREWANGELFF.

This clonotype was found many times. The CDR3 DNA is TGCAGCGTTGAACAAGGGGTCGGCGCCGACGACCAGTACTTC. This sequence encodes CSVEQGVGADDQYF. V gene TRBV29-1 combines with J gene TRBJ2-5; D is possibly TRBD1 (5 bases). Germline V CDR1 and CDR2: SQVTM, ANQGSEA. Trimming took off 2 bases at V and 10 bases at J, with 20 bases between the two ends. The length of the CDR3 is 14 residues.

This clonotype was observed a handful of times. The chain employs TRBV6-2 or TRBV6-3 and TRBJ1-5; D is ambiguous. Trimming removed 2 bases at V and 5 bases at J, with 13 bases between. CDR1 MNHEY and CDR2 SVGEGT come from the germline V gene. This CDR3 comprises 15 residues. The CDR3: CASSYQEEGYQPQHF. In DNA, the CDR3 is TGTGCCAGCAGTTACCAAGAGGAGGGTTATCAGCCCCAGCATTTT.

The table lists this clonotype with many counts. The J gene is TRBJ1-4, the V gene TRBV27; 7 nucleotides agree with TRBD1. Germline V gives CDR1 MNHEY, CDR2 SMNVEV (reference sequence). The CDR3 spans 16 residues. The V and J ends lost 5 bases and 8 bases, in that order; junction bases with no gene match: 14. The CDR3 sequence is CASSPNWGTDFEKLFF. Here the CDR3 DNA reads TGTGCCAGCAGTCCCAATTGGGGGACAGACTTCGAAAAACTGTTTTTT.

The table lists this clonotype with many counts. V usage is TRBV28 and J usage is TRBJ1-2; D might be TRBD1 (6 bases). V lost 4 bases and J lost 10, with 16 bases in between. This CDR3 comprises 13 residues. Germline loops: CDR1 MDHEN, CDR2 SYDVKM. CDR3 loop: CASSSTSNRDYTF. CDR3 nucleotides: TGTGCCAGCAGTTCGACTTCCAACAGGGACTACACCTTC.

The sample holds a few counts of this clonotype. V is TRBV10-3 and J is TRBJ1-1; tentative D call: TRBD1 (5 bases). CDR3 length: 16 residues. V was trimmed by 8 bases and J by 0 bases, leaving 19 bases between them. CDR1 and CDR2 from the germline V gene are ENHRY and SYGVKD. The DNA for the CDR3 is TGTGCCATCGCAGACCAGGGAGGACCCTTGAACACTGAAGCTTTCTTT. Translation gives CAIADQGGPLNTEAFF.

At least ten counts were recorded for this clonotype. The chain links TRBV6-1 to TRBJ1-5; D uncertain. Germline CDR1 and CDR2: MNHNS and SASEGT. The CDR3 totals 15 residues. The V gene lost 7 bases and the J gene lost 3 bases, with 16 bases spanning the gap. The CDR3 nucleotides are TGTGCCAGCAAGGATGACAACACGATCAATCAGCCCCAGCATTTT. Its protein product is CASKDDNTINQPQHF.

There are many counts of this clonotype. The chain employs TRBV28 and TRBJ2-7; TRBD1 agrees at 10 bases. The germline gives CDR1 MDHEN, CDR2 SYDVKM. With V trimmed by 6 bases and J by 2 bases, 10 bases remained unmatched. The CDR3 has 16 residues. The chain's CDR3 is CASSSTDRGHAYEQYF. The CDR3 DNA is TGTGCCAGCAGCTCGACCGACAGGGGGCATGCCTACGAGCAGTACTTC.

CDR3 region: CASSIGQGSSYEQYF. The CDR3 DNA reads as TGTGCCAGCAGCATTGGACAGGGCAGCTCCTACGAGCAGTACTTC. This sequence joins TRBV9 and TRBJ2-7, with 8 bases lining up with TRBD1. Germline-derived CDR1 and CDR2 are SGDLS and YYNGEE. J lost 0 bases, V lost 4 bases, and 6 bases had no gene match. The CDR3 runs 15 residues.

This clonotype was detected many times. The V and J genes are TRBV28 and TRBJ1-1; D not certain. This CDR3 has 12 amino acids. Germline V CDR1 and CDR2: MDHEN, SYDVKM. Trimming stripped 11 bases from V and 1 base from J, with 11 bases between. The chain's CDR3 is CAGRTQNTEAFF. As DNA, the CDR3 is TGTGCCGGACGGACGCAGAACACTGAAGCTTTCTTT.

The chain combines TRBV27 with TRBJ2-6; D is undetermined. This CDR3 has 16 residues. Germline assignment: CDR1 MNHEY and CDR2 SMNVEV (reference sequence). Trimming removed 3 bases at V and 0 bases at J, with 9 bases between. CDR3: CASSFQPISGANVLTF. CDR3 nucleotide sequence: TGTGCCAGCAGTTTTCAACCGATCTCTGGGGCCAACGTCCTGACTTTC.

This clonotype occurred many times. J is TRBJ1-1 and V is TRBV2; unclear D gene. CDR1 and CDR2 (germline): SNHLY, FYNNEI. The CDR3 runs to 17 residues. The V and J ends lost 6 bases and 5 bases respectively, with 25 bases between them. The DNA for the CDR3 is TGTGCCAGCAGCGGCCCACTGAGTGCAAGTTCGGGGACTGAAGCTTTCTTT. Translated, it gives CASSGPLSASSGTEAFF.

This clonotype was picked up many times. The rearrangement joins TRBV6-1 to TRBJ2-4; D might be TRBD2 (6 bases). Per the germline V gene, CDR1 is MNHNS and CDR2 is SASEGT. Trimming left V 8 bases short and J 8 bases short, with 25 bases between. This CDR3 contains 16 residues. Written as DNA, the CDR3 is TGTGCCAGCTACTACCAAACGGGCCCGCCGGGGGACATTCAGTACTTC. Encoded protein: CASYYQTGPPGDIQYF.

A single count supports this clonotype. This sequence joins TRBV5-1 and TRBJ2-2; 9 nucleotides agree with TRBD2. V dropped 4 bases and J dropped 4; count of bases not matched to a gene: 14. Germline CDR1 SGHRS, CDR2 YFSETQ. CDR3 length: 18 residues. The CDR3 spells CASSPIGLAGAVTGELFF. The CDR3 region has the DNA TGCGCCAGCAGCCCGATCGGATTAGCGGGAGCGGTCACCGGGGAGCTGTTTTTT.